This entry is about one TCR beta chain. The table lists this clone with a few counts. What antigen it recognizes has not been identified. There are no base qualities to consult, and no much larger clone falls within one base. The entire amount of isolated RNA was reverse transcribed using the High Capacity cDNA Reverse Transcription Kit, so the sequenced TCRB transcripts were expressed ones. Deep immunoSEQ sequencing was performed on naive, central memory and regulatory T cell samples, with an average of about 4 million total reads per sample. Sorted cells were lysed in RLT buffer, and RNA was extracted using DNase-treated RNeasy Micro or Mini kits according to cell number. To prevent cross-contamination, every cell subset was processed on its own, while patient and healthy donor samples were processed together. Using the immunoSEQ multiplex PCR, TCRB sequences were amplified from cDNA into 87-bp fragments spanning the CDR3 region. Sequencing of the amplicons was performed on the Illumina HiSeq platform. The published analysis was carried out like this. Synthetic template baselines were used to correct PCR bias computationally, reads within Hamming distance 2 were collapsed together, and singletons that could not be merged were discarded. Reads were aligned to IMGT to assign V, D and J genes, CDR3 length, and insertions or deletions at six rearrangement sites. Clonotype counts were normalized to sorted cell number within each subset before computing true diversity and Gini coefficients with the tcR R package. The overlap coefficient, calculated on TCRB nucleotide sequences, was used to quantify repertoire sharing. The clones in this table, taken by TCRdb from immuneACCESS, are in-frame only. Not every clone is retained; where verified, under half of the shortfall comes from an unresolved V gene, and the cause of the rest is unknown. Clone size and V and J calls were adopted from that table, with D and trimming inferred from the DNA. For this sample the table gives about 170,000 clones, of which over 6% were detected only once. In total, the top ten clones hold 0.5% of the sample.

This sample was included in a study of beta chain features in type 1 diabetes listed by TCRdb under 2018. At the level of the whole study: Patients and healthy donors did not differ in mean age, gender distribution, total cell number or subset yield. A total of approximately 99,000,000 sorted cells were examined across all samples, and RNA yield correlated strongly with the number of cells per subset. In the study, recently diagnosed type 1 diabetes patients and matched healthy donors were compared on the TCRB repertoires of their sorted circulating CD4+ T cell subsets. Regulatory and stem cell-like memory subsets were obtained from only 8 patients and about eight healthy donors, while naive and central memory subsets were obtained from all 28 donors. What the authors observed across the whole study: In all four CD4+ subsets, TCRB CDR3 length was moderately but significantly shorter in type 1 diabetes patients. Because cDNA was sequenced instead of genomic DNA, activated cells with high expression could be over-represented, although the groups did not differ in activation or CD3 levels. PCR might favor shorter templates, but patient and control samples were amplified and corrected together, so any skew would affect both groups equally. Only small numbers of individuals were included in the HLA sub-analyses, which left unresolved whether HLA type had any influence on TCRB rearrangement. The naive, central memory and regulatory TCRB repertoires appeared to resemble one another more closely among patients than among healthy donors. At VDJ recombination sites, type 1 diabetes patients had fewer insertions and more deleted nucleotides, which implies abnormalities in thymic rearrangement.

A single peripheral blood draw of about 116 mL on average was collected from each donor into heparinised tubes. Using a panel that included CD45RO, CCR7, CD25, CD127, CD95 and CD27, naive, central memory, regulatory and stem cell-like memory CD4+ T cells were sorted on a BD FACSAria II. Every sorted population had a purity above 95%. PBMCs were isolated immediately by Lymphoprep density gradient centrifugation and stained directly without culture. Samples were stained and sorted in pairs, with one healthy donor and one patient per experiment, so that batch effects were minimized. There are 16 amino acids in the CDR3, from cysteine to phenylalanine inclusive. The kept DNA is CDR3 alone, 48 bases in frame from the first base. V is pruned by 0 bases and J by 5 bases, leaving 9 bases of the junction without a gene match. Looking up the germline V gene yields CDR1 SGHVS and CDR2 FQNEAQ.

The rearranged chain carries TRBV7-8 and TRBJ2-5, with TRBD2 identical over 7 junction bases. The TCR comes from a man younger than 30 with type 1 diabetes. Sequences were obtained from central memory CD4+ T cells from blood. The DNA sequence is given as TGTGCCAGCAGCTTAGCGTCCGGGCTGGGGGGGGAGACCCAGTACTTC. Translated, it gives CASSLASGLGGETQYF.